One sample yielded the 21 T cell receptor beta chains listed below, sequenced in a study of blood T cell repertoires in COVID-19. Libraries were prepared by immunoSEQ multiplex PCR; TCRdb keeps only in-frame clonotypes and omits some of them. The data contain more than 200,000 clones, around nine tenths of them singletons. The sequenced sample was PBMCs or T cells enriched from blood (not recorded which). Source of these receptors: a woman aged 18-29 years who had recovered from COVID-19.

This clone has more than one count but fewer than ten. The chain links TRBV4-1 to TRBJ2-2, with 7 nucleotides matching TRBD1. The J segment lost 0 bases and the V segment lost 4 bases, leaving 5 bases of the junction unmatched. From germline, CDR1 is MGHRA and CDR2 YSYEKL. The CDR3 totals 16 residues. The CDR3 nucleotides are TGCGCCAGCAGCCCCAGGACAGGTCCGAACACCGGGGAGCTGTTTTTT. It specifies CASSPRTGPNTGELFF.

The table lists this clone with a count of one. CDR3 sequence reads: CASATGTGTAGAQYF. Here the CDR3 DNA reads TGTGCCAGCGCAACCGGGACAGGGACCGCGGGGGCCCAGTACTTC. This chain links TRBV2 with TRBJ2-5; TRBD1 matches 9 bases. The CDR3 contains 15 residues. Trimming removed 8 bases from V and 9 bases from J; junction bases left unmatched: 16. The germline V gene encodes CDR1 SNHLY and CDR2 FYNNEI.

The CDR3 loop reads CASSDIQTGGGAFF. The CDR3 nucleotides read TGTGCCAGCAGTGATATTCAGACAGGCGGGGGAGCTTTCTTT. This chain joins TRBV6-1 and TRBJ1-1; D is perhaps TRBD1 (6 bases). CDR1 and CDR2 from the germline V gene are MNHNS and SASEGT. The CDR3 loop spans 14 amino acids. Trimming removed 3 bases from V and 10 bases from J, with 18 bases in between.

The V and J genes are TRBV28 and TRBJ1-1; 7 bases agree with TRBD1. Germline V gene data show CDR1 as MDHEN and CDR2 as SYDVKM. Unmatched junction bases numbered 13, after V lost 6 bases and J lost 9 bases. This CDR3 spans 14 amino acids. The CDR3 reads CASRSTGAVKKAFF. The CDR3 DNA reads TGTGCCAGCAGATCTACAGGGGCGGTAAAAAAAGCTTTCTTT.

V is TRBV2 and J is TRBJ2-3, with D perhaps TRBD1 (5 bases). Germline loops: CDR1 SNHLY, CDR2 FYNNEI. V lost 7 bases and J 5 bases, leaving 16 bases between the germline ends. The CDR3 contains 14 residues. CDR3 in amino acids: CASTWGFQGDTQYF. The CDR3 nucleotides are TGTGCCAGCACCTGGGGTTTTCAGGGAGATACGCAGTATTTT. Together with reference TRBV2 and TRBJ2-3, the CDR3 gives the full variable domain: EPEVTQTPSHQVTQMGQEVILRCVPISNHLYFYWYRQILGQKVEFLVSFYNNEISEKSEIFDDQFSVERPDGSNFTLKIRSTKLEDSAMYFCASTWGFQGDTQYFGPGTRLTVL.

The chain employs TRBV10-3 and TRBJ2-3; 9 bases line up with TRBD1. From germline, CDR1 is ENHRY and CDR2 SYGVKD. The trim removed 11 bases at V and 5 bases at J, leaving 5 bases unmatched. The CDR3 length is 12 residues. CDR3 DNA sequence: TGTGCCTCAACAGGGGGCCAAGATACGCAGTATTTT. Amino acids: CASTGGQDTQYF.

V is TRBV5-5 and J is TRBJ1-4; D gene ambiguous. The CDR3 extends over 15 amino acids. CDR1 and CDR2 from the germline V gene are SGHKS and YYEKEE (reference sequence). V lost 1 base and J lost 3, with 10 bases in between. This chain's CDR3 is CASSLYLSANEKLFF. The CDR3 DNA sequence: TGTGCCAGCAGCTTGTATCTTAGCGCTAATGAAAAACTGTTTTTT.

CDR3 bases: TGTGCCAGCCACGACGGTGGGGGGAATCAGCCCCAGCATTTT. It encodes CASHDGGGNQPQHF. The J gene is TRBJ1-5, the V gene TRBV6-5; a possible D gene is TRBD1 (5 bases). The V end lost 8 bases, the J end lost 4 bases, and 15 bases lay between the germline ends. The CDR3 covers 14 residues. CDR1 is MNHEY and CDR2 is SVGAGI in the germline V gene.

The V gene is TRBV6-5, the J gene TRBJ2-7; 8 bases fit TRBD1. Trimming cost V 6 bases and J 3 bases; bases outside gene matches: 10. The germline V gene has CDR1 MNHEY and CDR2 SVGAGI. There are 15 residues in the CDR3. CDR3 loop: CASRVRTGTDYEQYF. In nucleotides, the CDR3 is TGTGCCAGCAGGGTGAGGACAGGGACAGACTACGAGCAGTACTTC.

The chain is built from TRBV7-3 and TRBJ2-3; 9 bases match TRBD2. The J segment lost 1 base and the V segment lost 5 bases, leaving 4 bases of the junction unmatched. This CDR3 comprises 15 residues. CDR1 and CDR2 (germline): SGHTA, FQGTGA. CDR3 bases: TGTGCCAGCAGCCAAGGACTAGCGCGCACAGATACGCAGTATTTT. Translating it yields CASSQGLARTDTQYF.

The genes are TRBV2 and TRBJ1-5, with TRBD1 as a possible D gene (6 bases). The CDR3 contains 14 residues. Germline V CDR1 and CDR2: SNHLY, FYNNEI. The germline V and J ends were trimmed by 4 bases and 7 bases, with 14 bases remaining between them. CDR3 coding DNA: TGTGCCAGCAGTGGATACAGGGTATCCCAGCCCCAGCATTTT. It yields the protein CASSGYRVSQPQHF.

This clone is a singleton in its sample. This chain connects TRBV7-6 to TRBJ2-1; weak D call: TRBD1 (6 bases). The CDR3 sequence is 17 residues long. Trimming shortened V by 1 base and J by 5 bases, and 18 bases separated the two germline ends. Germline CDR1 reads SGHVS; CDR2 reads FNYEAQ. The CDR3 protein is CASSLVSGTIRHNEQFF. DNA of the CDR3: TGTGCCAGCAGCTTAGTATCAGGGACAATAAGACACAATGAGCAGTTCTTC.

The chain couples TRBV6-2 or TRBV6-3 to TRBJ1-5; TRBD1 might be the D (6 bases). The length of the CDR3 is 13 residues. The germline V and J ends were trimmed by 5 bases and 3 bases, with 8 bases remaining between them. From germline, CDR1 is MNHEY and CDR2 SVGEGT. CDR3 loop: CASSRDTNQPQHF. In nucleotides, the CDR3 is TGTGCCAGCAGTAGGGACACCAATCAGCCCCAGCATTTT.

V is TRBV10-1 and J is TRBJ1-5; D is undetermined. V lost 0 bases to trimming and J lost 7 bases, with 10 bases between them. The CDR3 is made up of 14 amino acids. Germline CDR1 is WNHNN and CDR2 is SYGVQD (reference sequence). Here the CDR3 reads CASSESLSGQPQHF. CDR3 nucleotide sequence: TGCGCCAGCAGTGAGTCCCTGAGCGGGCAGCCCCAGCATTTT.

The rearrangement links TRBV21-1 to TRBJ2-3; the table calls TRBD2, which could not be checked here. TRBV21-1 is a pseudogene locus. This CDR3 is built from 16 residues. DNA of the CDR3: TGTGCCAGCAGCACCGGGACTTTTACTAGCACAGATACGCAGTATTTT. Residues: CASSTGTFTSTDTQYF.

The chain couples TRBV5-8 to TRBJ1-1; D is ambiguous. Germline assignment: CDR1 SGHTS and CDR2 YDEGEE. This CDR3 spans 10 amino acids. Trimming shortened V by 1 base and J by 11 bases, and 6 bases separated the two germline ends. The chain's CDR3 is CASSLRVAFF. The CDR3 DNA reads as TGTGCCAGCAGCTTGAGAGTGGCTTTCTTT.

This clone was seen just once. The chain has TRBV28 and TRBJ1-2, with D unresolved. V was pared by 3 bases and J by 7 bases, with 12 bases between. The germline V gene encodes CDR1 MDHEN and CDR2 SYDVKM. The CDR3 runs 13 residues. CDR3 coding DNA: TGTGCCAGCAGTTTCCCACCTTCGGGTGGCTACACCTTC. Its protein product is CASSFPPSGGYTF.

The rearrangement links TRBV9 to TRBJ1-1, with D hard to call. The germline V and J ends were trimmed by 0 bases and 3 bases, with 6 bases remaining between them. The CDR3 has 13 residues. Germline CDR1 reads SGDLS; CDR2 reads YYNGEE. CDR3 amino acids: CASSVEAYTEAFF. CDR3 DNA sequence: TGTGCCAGCAGCGTAGAAGCCTACACTGAAGCTTTCTTT.

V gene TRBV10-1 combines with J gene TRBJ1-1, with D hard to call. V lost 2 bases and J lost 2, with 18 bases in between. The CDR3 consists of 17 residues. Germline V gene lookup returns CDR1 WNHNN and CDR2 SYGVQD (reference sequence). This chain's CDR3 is CASSEINRGWENTEAFF. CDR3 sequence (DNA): TGCGCCAGCAGTGAGATCAACCGGGGTTGGGAAAACACTGAAGCTTTCTTT.

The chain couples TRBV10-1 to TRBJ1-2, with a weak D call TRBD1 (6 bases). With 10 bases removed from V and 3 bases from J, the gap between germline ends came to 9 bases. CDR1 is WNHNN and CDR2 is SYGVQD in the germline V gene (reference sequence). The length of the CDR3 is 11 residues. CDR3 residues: CATRQDYGYTF. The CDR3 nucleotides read TGCGCCACCCGACAGGACTATGGCTACACCTTC.

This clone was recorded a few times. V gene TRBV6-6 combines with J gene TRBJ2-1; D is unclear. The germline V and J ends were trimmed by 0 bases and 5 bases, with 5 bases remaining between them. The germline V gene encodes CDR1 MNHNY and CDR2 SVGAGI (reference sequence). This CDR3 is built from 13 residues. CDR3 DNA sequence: TGTGCCAGCAGTTACTCCCCTAACAATGAGCAGTTCTTC. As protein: CASSYSPNNEQFF.